Listed here are 31 T cell receptor beta chains from one sample, sequenced in a study of blood T cell repertoires in COVID-19 (dated by TCRdb to between 2020 and 2021). Preparation of the library involved the immunoSEQ multiplex PCR assay. TCRdb took over this immuneACCESS table, retaining in-frame rearrangements with V and J assigned. Such tables are incomplete; in checked studies, under half of the missing clones stem from an unresolved V gene, and the remainder is unexplained. The sample table lists under 300,000 clones, roughly nine tenths of them with a count of one. Jointly, the top ten make up 2.4% of the sample. Material for sequencing was PBMCs or T cells enriched from blood (not recorded which). These receptors all stem from a woman aged 18 to 35 who had recovered from COVID-19.

The chain recombines TRBV18 with TRBJ1-6; 10 bases map to TRBD1. CDR3 length: 15 residues. CDR1 and CDR2 (germline): KGHSH, LQKENI. Trimming removed 6 bases from V and 9 bases from J; junction bases left unmatched: 8. The CDR3 loop is CASSPTGQGFSPLHF. The CDR3 nucleotides read TGTGCCAGCTCCCCTACGGGACAGGGGTTTTCACCCCTCCACTTT.

The chain employs TRBV27 and TRBJ2-1; 7 bases agree with TRBD1. The CDR3 runs to 15 residues. The germline CDR1 and CDR2 sequences are MNHEY and SMNVEV (reference sequence). The junction had 6 bases not matched to a gene; V was cut back by 5 bases and J by 2 bases. The CDR3, as DNA: TGTGCCAGCAGTGGACAGGCAATTCCCTACAATGAGCAGTTCTTC. Residues: CASSGQAIPYNEQFF.

V and J are TRBV3-1 (or the pseudogene TRBV3-2) and TRBJ2-5, with no clear D. The CDR3 has 17 residues. V shed 1 base and J shed 0 bases, with 15 bases lying between them. CDR1 is LGHDT and CDR2 is YNNKEL in the germline V gene (reference sequence). CDR3 loop: CASSQVVPISHQETQYF. CDR3 DNA sequence: TGTGCCAGCAGCCAAGTAGTCCCAATAAGCCACCAAGAGACCCAGTACTTC.

The count of this clone is one. This chain links TRBV5-1 with TRBJ1-2; the match to TRBD1 covers 10 bases. CDR3 length equals 14 residues. CDR1 and CDR2 from the germline V gene are SGHRS and YFSETQ. The V and J ends lost 0 bases and 7 bases, in that order; junction bases with no gene match: 3. The CDR3 nucleotides are TGCGCCAGCAGCTTGGGGGGACAGGGGTTTGGCTACACCTTC. Amino acids: CASSLGGQGFGYTF.

The rearrangement joins TRBV12-5 to TRBJ1-1; D is uncertain. Trimming took 5 bases from V and 3 from J, leaving 10 bases between them. Germline CDR1 LGHNT, CDR2 FRNRAP. The CDR3 is made up of 13 amino acids. CDR3 bases: TGTGCTAGTGGTGGGGTGGGAGACACTGAAGCTTTCTTT. Translated, it gives CASGGVGDTEAFF.

V usage is TRBV7-8 and J usage is TRBJ2-1; tentatively, D is TRBD2 (6 bases). This CDR3 is built from 13 residues. Per germline, CDR1 SGHVS and CDR2 FQNEAQ. Trimming removed 5 bases at V and 4 bases at J, with 9 bases between. This chain's CDR3 is CASSQGLYNEQFF. CDR3 coding DNA: TGTGCCAGCAGCCAGGGACTGTACAATGAGCAGTTCTTC. Full variable domain (rest looked up from reference TRBV7-8 and TRBJ2-1): GAGVSQSPRYKVAKRGQDVALRCDPISGHVSLFWYQQALGQGPEFLTYFQNEAQLDKSGLPSDRFFAERPEGSVSTLKIQRTQQEDSAVYLCASSQGLYNEQFFGPGTRLTVL.

The J gene is TRBJ1-6, the V gene TRBV6-5; 9 bases map to TRBD1. The CDR3 loop spans 15 amino acids. In germline, CDR1 is MNHEY, CDR2 SVGAGI. Trimming cost V 7 bases and J 9 bases; bases outside gene matches: 10. The CDR3 coding sequence is TGTGCCAGCAACTCGGACAGGGGAGGTGGTTCACCCCTCCACTTT. Translated: CASNSDRGGGSPLHF.

This clone was detected only once. The CDR3 region is CASSEARDGDNQPQHF. The CDR3, as DNA: TGTGCCAGCAGTGAAGCGCGGGACGGCGACAATCAGCCCCAGCATTTT. The gene calls are TRBV6-1 and TRBJ1-5; the D gene is possibly TRBD1 (5 bases). The CDR3 spans 16 residues. V lost 0 bases, J lost 3 bases, and 12 bases lay in between. Germline loops: CDR1 MNHNS, CDR2 SASEGT.

This chain uses TRBV28 with TRBJ1-4; D is perhaps TRBD1 (5 bases). This CDR3 spans 16 amino acids. V dropped 4 bases and J dropped 5 bases, with 17 bases sitting between them. Per the germline V gene, CDR1 is MDHEN and CDR2 is SYDVKM. The CDR3: CASSSSLPGPNEKLFF. The CDR3 DNA reads as TGTGCCAGCAGTTCCTCCCTCCCAGGGCCAAATGAAAAACTGTTTTTT.

The V call is TRBV10-3, the J call TRBJ2-5, with D possibly TRBD1 on 6 matching bases. V was clipped by 1 base and J by 2 bases, with 8 bases between them. Germline CDR1 and CDR2: ENHRY and SYGVKD. The CDR3 is 14 amino acids. The CDR3: CAISEFTGQETQYF. DNA for the CDR3: TGTGCCATCAGTGAGTTTACAGGGCAAGAGACCCAGTACTTC.

The V call is TRBV5-1, the J call TRBJ2-1, with 8 bases that match TRBD2. CDR3 length equals 15 residues. J gave up 5 bases and V 0 bases, and 4 bases lay outside the gene matches. Germline lookup yields CDR1 SGHRS and CDR2 YFSETQ. The CDR3 bases are TGCGCCAGCAGCTTGGGTAGCGGGGACGACAATGAGCAGTTCTTC. Protein sequence: CASSLGSGDDNEQFF.

This chain links TRBV7-8 with TRBJ1-1; D is uncertain. The V gene lost 2 bases and the J gene lost 2 bases, with 9 bases spanning the gap. Germline V CDR1 and CDR2: SGHVS, FQNEAQ. The CDR3 extends over 14 amino acids. In DNA, the CDR3 is TGTGCCAGCAGCTTAATCGCAGGCAACACTGAAGCTTTCTTT. Translating it yields CASSLIAGNTEAFF.

The CDR3 region has the DNA TGTGCCAGCAGCCGACAGAGCCCAAATTCACCCCTCCACTTT. Its protein product is CASSRQSPNSPLHF. The chain has TRBV5-4 and TRBJ1-6, with a weak D call TRBD1 (5 bases). V lost 4 bases to trimming and J lost 7 bases, with 12 bases between them. Germline loops: CDR1 SGHNT, CDR2 YYREEE (reference sequence). The CDR3 spans 14 residues. The variable domain in full, completed from reference TRBV5-4 and TRBJ1-6, reads ETGVTQSPTHLIKTRGQQVTLRCSSQSGHNTVSWYQQALGQGPQFIFQYYREEENGRGNFPPRFSGLQFPNYSSELNVNALELDDSALYLCASSRQSPNSPLHFGNGTRLTVT.

This rearrangement joins TRBV23-1 to TRBJ1-4; TRBD1 aligns across 7 bases. TRBV23-1 falls under the ORF class, with uncertain function. This CDR3 contains 13 residues. The trim removed 9 bases at V and 3 bases at J, leaving 4 bases unmatched. This CDR3 is CASSGGANEKLFF. The CDR3 DNA reads as TGCGCCAGTTCAGGGGGAGCTAATGAAAAACTGTTTTTT.

The chain recombines TRBV12-1 with TRBJ2-1; the D segment call TRBD1 is taken from the table without a DNA check. TRBV12-1 is classified as a pseudogene. The CDR3 has 16 amino acids. This chain's CDR3 is CASSPQGYGSYNEQFF. The CDR3 bases are TGTGCCAGCAGCCCCCAGGGGTATGGGTCCTACAATGAGCAGTTCTTC.

This chain uses TRBV29-1 with TRBJ1-2, with 9 bases fitting TRBD1. Germline CDR1 SQVTM, CDR2 ANQGSEA. The CDR3 loop spans 14 amino acids. V lost 6 bases to trimming and J lost 4 bases; unmatched junction nucleotides: 9. CDR3 region: CSVPGQGQGYGYTF. The DNA of the CDR3 is TGCAGCGTCCCCGGACAGGGACAGGGCTATGGCTACACCTTC.

CDR3 sequence (DNA): TGTGCCAGCAGCTACACAGGGGGCGACGAAAAACTGTTTTTT. Its translation is CASSYTGGDEKLFF. V gene TRBV11-2 combines with J gene TRBJ1-4; 9 nucleotides line up with TRBD1. The V gene end was trimmed by 4 bases and the J gene end by 8 bases; junction bases not matched to a gene: 5. The CDR3 totals 14 residues. Germline assignment: CDR1 SGHAT and CDR2 FQNNGV.

The chain joins TRBV4-1 to TRBJ1-1, with D unclear. Germline loops: CDR1 MGHRA, CDR2 YSYEKL. Trimming removed 3 bases at V and 4 bases at J, with 9 bases between. This CDR3 has 13 residues. Here the CDR3 reads CASSQGRSTEAFF. The CDR3 DNA is TGCGCCAGCAGCCAGGGCAGAAGCACTGAAGCTTTCTTT.

With regard to this clone: The junction shows a germline mismatch at one end, possibly a read error. This chain joins TRBV5-1 and TRBJ2-1, with D perhaps TRBD1 (6 bases). Germline values: CDR1 SGHRS, CDR2 YFSETQ. This CDR3 spans 16 amino acids. CDR3 sequence: CASSGSTGLTYTEQFF. CDR3 bases: TGCGCCAGCAGCGGGTCAACAGGGTTGACCTACACTGAGCAGTTCTTC.

This rearrangement joins TRBV27 to TRBJ1-2; D is unclear. From germline, CDR1 is MNHEY and CDR2 SMNVEV (reference sequence). The CDR3 covers 15 residues. Deletions cut 0 bases from V and 6 bases from J, with 14 bases between. The CDR3: CASSLSLGLGDGYTF. CDR3 nucleotide sequence: TGTGCCAGCAGTTTATCTCTCGGCCTAGGTGATGGCTACACCTTC.

The V call is TRBV7-8, the J call TRBJ1-2; D is undetermined. The CDR3 is 12 residues long. Germline-derived CDR1 and CDR2 are SGHVS and FQNEAQ. Trimming took off 8 bases at V and 4 bases at J, with 11 bases between the two ends. In DNA, the CDR3 is TGTGCCAGCGGAGAGGAGCGCTATGGCTACACCTTC. Encoded protein: CASGEERYGYTF.

V usage is TRBV9 and J usage is TRBJ2-7; 10 bases fit TRBD1. Unmatched junction bases numbered 6, after V lost 4 bases and J lost 5 bases. Per the germline V gene, CDR1 is SGDLS and CDR2 is YYNGEE. The CDR3 sequence is 14 residues long. CDR3 coding DNA: TGTGCCAGCAGCCCCAGGACAGGGGGTAACGAGCAGTACTTC. Protein: CASSPRTGGNEQYF.

The CDR3 loop is CASGLVTGQGRDEQFF. The CDR3, as DNA: TGTGCTAGTGGTTTGGTAACGGGACAGGGGCGCGATGAGCAGTTCTTC. This chain links TRBV12-5 with TRBJ2-1; TRBD1 matches at 10 bases. The CDR3 has 16 residues. The germline V gene encodes CDR1 LGHNT and CDR2 FRNRAP. With V trimmed by 0 bases and J by 8 bases, 7 bases remained unmatched.

The chain employs TRBV5-1 and TRBJ1-6; 7 bases are a match to TRBD1. CDR1 and CDR2 (germline): SGHRS, YFSETQ. The CDR3 totals 15 residues. Unmatched junction bases numbered 7, after V lost 4 bases and J lost 6 bases. This CDR3 is CASSTDRATNSPLHF. As DNA, the CDR3 is TGCGCCAGCAGCACCGACAGGGCTACTAATTCACCCCTCCACTTT.

The rearrangement links TRBV12-3 or TRBV12-4 to TRBJ2-1; the match to TRBD1 covers 7 bases. Germline trimming cut 2 bases from V and 10 bases from J; bases unmatched to any gene: 2. The CDR3 has 12 amino acids. The CDR3 loop is CASSLPGQEQFF. CDR3 coding DNA: TGTGCCAGCAGTTTACCGGGACAGGAGCAGTTCTTC.

This clone appeared a single time. The chain carries TRBV5-1 and TRBJ2-3; the D is unclear. Between the trimmed V and J ends, which lost 1 base and 0 bases, there was a span of 9 bases. Germline CDR1 reads SGHRS; CDR2 reads YFSETQ. This CDR3 has 15 residues. The CDR3 coding sequence is TGCGCCAGCAGCTTGAGTTTGCAGAGCACAGATACGCAGTATTTT. Translation: CASSLSLQSTDTQYF.

The chain is built from TRBV10-3 and TRBJ1-6; no firm D call. CDR3 length: 13 residues. Per the germline V gene, CDR1 is ENHRY and CDR2 is SYGVKD. Deletions cut 0 bases from V and 9 bases from J, with 6 bases between. CDR3 sequence reads: CAISESMSSPLHF. CDR3 nucleotide sequence: TGTGCCATCAGTGAGTCAATGAGTTCACCCCTCCACTTT.

A single count supports this clone. The chain has TRBV6-1 and TRBJ1-6; D might be TRBD1 (5 bases). This CDR3 region has 15 residues. Trimming shortened V by 3 bases and J by 8 bases, and 14 bases separated the two germline ends. Germline values: CDR1 MNHNS, CDR2 SASEGT. In DNA, the CDR3 is TGTGCCAGCAGTGAGATTATGGGGCAGGATTCACCCCTCCACTTT. Its protein product is CASSEIMGQDSPLHF.

This chain uses TRBV4-1 with TRBJ1-2, with 7 bases identical to TRBD1. V was clipped by 2 bases and J by 0 bases; unmatched bases: 6. Per the germline V gene, CDR1 is MGHRA and CDR2 is YSYEKL. This CDR3 has 16 residues. CDR3 nucleotides: TGCGCCAGCAGCCAACACACACAGGGGACTAACTATGGCTACACCTTC. Protein sequence: CASSQHTQGTNYGYTF.

This chain uses TRBV10-3 with TRBJ1-2; 7 positions agree with TRBD1. With V trimmed by 7 bases and J by 0 bases, 11 bases remained unmatched. From germline, CDR1 is ENHRY and CDR2 SYGVKD. There are 16 residues in the CDR3. CDR3 loop: CAITRDSRHSNYGYTF. As DNA, the CDR3 is TGTGCCATCACCAGGGACAGCCGACACTCTAACTATGGCTACACCTTC.

The chain has TRBV7-9 and TRBJ2-2; D remains unclear. Trimming stripped 5 bases from V and 4 bases from J, with 11 bases between. This CDR3 has 14 residues. The V gene's germline CDR1 is SEHNR and CDR2 FQNEAQ (reference sequence). The DNA for the CDR3 is TGTGCCAGCAGCCCGACAAGATCCACCGGGGAGCTGTTTTTT. Its translation: CASSPTRSTGELFF. Based on the CDR3 plus reference TRBV7-9 and TRBJ2-2, the full variable domain is DTGVSQNPRHKITKRGQNVTFRCDPISEHNRLYWYRQTLGQGPEFLTYFQNEAQLEKSRLLSDRFSAERPKGSFSTLEIQRTEQGDSAMYLCASSPTRSTGELFFGEGSRLTVL.